This T cell receptor beta chain emerged from a study of OX40 agonist ivuxolimab in advanced cancers. Study as a whole: Age averaged around 58 years (range roughly 20 to 90), and around 87% were male.

Study-level points and caveats: The study observed clonal expansion of CD4+ and CD8+ blood T cells by week 6 at 0.1 to 3.0 mg/kg. The study found that CD8+ T cells averaged more expanded clones than CD4+.

This CDR3 region has 13 residues. CDR1 is SNHLY and CDR2 is FYNNEI in the germline V gene. Trimming shortened V by 7 bases and J by 4 bases, and 10 bases separated the two germline ends. The method was immunoSEQ multiplex PCR; TCRdb's version includes in-frame clones alone and lacks a portion of them. The sample contains tens of thousands of clones, about 82% of which appear only once. Comments on this clone: Antigen unknown.

The source of this sequence is an adult with an advanced solid tumor such as melanoma, head and neck, liver or kidney cancer. Source: CD4+ or CD8+ T cells sorted from blood, taken in a trial of the OX40 agonist ivuxolimab. V usage is TRBV2 and J usage is TRBJ2-2, with D possibly TRBD1 on 6 matching bases. The CDR3 DNA reads as TGTGCCAGCAACAGGGTGCTCACCGGGGAGCTGTTTTTT. Amino acids: CASNRVLTGELFF.